The clone carrying this T cell receptor (beta chain) showed up just a few times. Its target is not known. The draw of peripheral blood yielded around 9.6 milliliters from each donor. A minimum of 5.5 micrograms of total RNA was extracted per sample. The data originate from a study of blood T cells in healthy people across ages. Study-level points and caveats: Among T cells, TCR beta diversity per million cells dropped roughly linearly as age rose.

Together with a sample-barcoded 5' primer, a J-beta primer mix was included in a second PCR lasting about 7 to 11 cycles. Each cDNA molecule carried a tag from a template-switch adaptor that contained 12 random nucleotides. TCRdb re-called the 5' RACE reads through MiXCR, storing one row per CDR3 protein. The sample consists of about 1.8 million distinct CDR3 sequences, roughly 50% of them appearing once. Trimming took off 8 bases at V and 2 bases at J, with 15 bases between the two ends. The germline CDR1 and CDR2 sequences are MNHEY and SMNVEV (reference sequence). The CDR3 is 14 amino acids. Specimen: blood. The clonotype originates from a woman in her thirties or forties in good health. This chain links TRBV27 with TRBJ1-2; D unresolved. CDR3 in DNA: TGTGCCAGCGGCCCATGGGGAGTGAACTATGGCTACACCTTC. Protein sequence: CASGPWGVNYGYTF.